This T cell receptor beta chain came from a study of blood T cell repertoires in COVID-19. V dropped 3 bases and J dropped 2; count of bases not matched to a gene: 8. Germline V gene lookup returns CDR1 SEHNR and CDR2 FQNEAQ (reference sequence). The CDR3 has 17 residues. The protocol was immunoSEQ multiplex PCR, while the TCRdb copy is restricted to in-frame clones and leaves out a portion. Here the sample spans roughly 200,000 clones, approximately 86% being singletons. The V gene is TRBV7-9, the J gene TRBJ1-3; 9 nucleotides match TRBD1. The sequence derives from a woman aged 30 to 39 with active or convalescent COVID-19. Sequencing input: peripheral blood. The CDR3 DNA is TGTGCCAGCAGCTTGATGGACAGGGGCTTAGCTGGAAACACCATATATTTT. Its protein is CASSLMDRGLAGNTIYF.